The 26 T cell receptor beta chains presented below share a single source sample, sequenced in a study of T-cell reconstitution after alpha-beta-depleted transplantation in children. Unique molecular identifiers were used in preparing the TCRbeta library. TCRdb recomputed calls from the PCR reads with MiXCR, one row per CDR3 protein. Found here are about 870,000 distinct CDR3 sequences, about 15% of them singletons; the top ten hold around 5.3%. Material: PBMCs, mostly from graft donor cells, obtained 360 days after TCRalphabeta/CD19-depleted stem cell transplant. These receptors were taken from a male patient between 5 and 17 years old who had a stem cell transplant for acute lymphoblastic leukemia, so the T cells may come from the graft donor.

The chain carries TRBV10-1 and TRBJ2-1; D perhaps matches TRBD2 (5 bases). This CDR3 is built from 12 residues. V lost 3 bases and J 8 bases, leaving 8 bases between the germline ends. The germline gives CDR1 WNHNN, CDR2 SYGVQD (reference sequence). The CDR3 spells CASSDEGYEQFF. The CDR3 DNA sequence: TGCGCCAGCAGTGACGAGGGATATGAGCAGTTCTTC.

The V gene is TRBV20-1, the J gene TRBJ1-2; weak D call: TRBD1 (6 bases). CDR3 size: 14 residues. CDR1 is DFQATT, CDR2 SNEGSKA, per germline (reference sequence). The V end lost 6 bases, the J end lost 3 bases, and 17 bases lay between the germline ends. Written as DNA, the CDR3 is TGCAGTGCGACGGATTACAGGGAGGACTATGGCTACACCTTC. As protein: CSATDYREDYGYTF.

This clonotype was picked up many times. The chain employs TRBV29-1 and TRBJ2-2; D ambiguous. In germline, CDR1 is SQVTM, CDR2 ANQGSEA. The CDR3 loop spans 15 amino acids. The germline V and J ends were trimmed by 4 bases and 0 bases, with 12 bases remaining between them. The CDR3 DNA follows: TGCAGCGTTGGGGAAAGTATAACGAACACCGGGGAGCTGTTTTTT. Its protein is CSVGESITNTGELFF.

This clonotype came up many times. This chain joins TRBV20-1 and TRBJ2-5, with D maybe TRBD1 (6 bases). Germline assignment: CDR1 DFQATT and CDR2 SNEGSKA (reference sequence). Trimming stripped 6 bases from V and 5 bases from J, with 16 bases between. The CDR3 is 13 amino acids. CDR3 amino acids: CSAPRGSRETQYF. The CDR3 nucleotides are TGCAGTGCCCCGAGGGGGAGTAGGGAGACCCAGTACTTC.

This chain joins TRBV29-1 and TRBJ2-5; TRBD1 matches at 9 bases. There are 16 residues in the CDR3. The germline V gene encodes CDR1 SQVTM and CDR2 ANQGSEA. Unmatched junction bases numbered 16, after V lost 4 bases and J lost 7 bases. The CDR3 sequence is CSVGGLLGTGIATQYF. The DNA for the CDR3 is TGCAGCGTTGGGGGCCTGCTGGGGACAGGGATAGCGACCCAGTACTTC.

A few counts support this clonotype. The chain couples TRBV7-9 to TRBJ1-1, with a weak D call TRBD1 (6 bases). Germline values: CDR1 SEHNR, CDR2 FQNEAQ (reference sequence). This CDR3 contains 13 residues. V lost 5 bases to trimming and J lost 4 bases, with 11 bases between them. CDR3 region: CASSPRTVTEAFF. The CDR3 region has the DNA TGTGCCAGCAGCCCCCGGACAGTCACTGAAGCTTTCTTT.

This chain connects TRBV30 to TRBJ1-4; D is uncertain. CDR1 is GTSNPN, CDR2 SVGIG, per germline (reference sequence). Trimming removed 2 bases at V and 6 bases at J, with 16 bases between. This CDR3 is built from 15 residues. The CDR3 protein is CAWSQYQAGYEKLFF. Written as DNA, the CDR3 is TGTGCCTGGAGTCAATACCAGGCAGGTTATGAAAAACTGTTTTTT.

This sequence joins TRBV19 and TRBJ2-6; 7 nucleotides match TRBD1. There are 16 residues in the CDR3. Germline lookup yields CDR1 LNHDA and CDR2 SQIVND (reference sequence). Unmatched junction bases numbered 4, after V lost 5 bases and J lost 0 bases. CDR3 residues: CASSPGQVSGANVLTF. CDR3 DNA sequence: TGTGCCAGTAGTCCAGGACAGGTCTCTGGGGCCAACGTCCTGACTTTC. Looking up the rest from reference TRBV19 and TRBJ2-6 gives the full variable domain: DGGITQSPKYLFRKEGQNVTLSCEQNLNHDAMYWYRQDPGQGLRLIYYSQIVNDFQKGDIAEGYSVSREKKESFPLTVTSAQKNPTAFYLCASSPGQVSGANVLTFGAGSRLTVL.

The genes are TRBV5-1 and TRBJ2-1; a weak D match, TRBD2 (6 bases). V lost 5 bases, J lost 8 bases, and 23 bases lay in between. The CDR3 loop spans 16 amino acids. Germline V CDR1 and CDR2: SGHRS, YFSETQ. Here the CDR3 reads CASSPWMVGGSHEQFF. The CDR3 nucleotides read TGCGCCAGCAGTCCCTGGATGGTTGGGGGGAGCCATGAGCAGTTCTTC.

This clonotype was seen more than once but under ten times. This chain connects TRBV20-1 to TRBJ2-1; TRBD2 aligns across 10 bases. This CDR3 spans 17 amino acids. The V gene end was trimmed by 1 base and the J gene end by 7 bases; junction bases not matched to a gene: 13. Per germline, CDR1 DFQATT and CDR2 SNEGSKA (reference sequence). The CDR3 here is CSARGGASGSKGNEQFF. DNA of the CDR3: TGCAGTGCTAGAGGCGGGGCTAGCGGGAGTAAAGGGAATGAGCAGTTCTTC.

This clonotype showed up just a few times. The chain uses TRBV30 and TRBJ2-7, with TRBD1 identical over 8 bases. The CDR3 runs to 13 residues. Trimming took 1 base from V and 2 from J; bases not matched to a gene: 1. Germline V lookup: CDR1 GTSNPN, CDR2 SVGIG (reference sequence). For the CDR3, the DNA is TGTGCCTGGAGTGGGGACAGGACCTACGAGCAGTACTTC. Its translation: CAWSGDRTYEQYF.

This chain joins TRBV20-1 and TRBJ2-7; D perhaps matches TRBD2 (6 bases). Germline V gives CDR1 DFQATT, CDR2 SNEGSKA (reference sequence). This CDR3 contains 12 residues. The V end was cut by 3 bases, the J end by 7 bases, with 13 bases between. CDR3 region: CSARASVKEQYF. The DNA of the CDR3 is TGCAGTGCTAGGGCTAGCGTTAAAGAGCAGTACTTC.

Only a few counts were recorded for this clonotype. This rearrangement joins TRBV11-2 to TRBJ2-3, with 9 bases lining up with TRBD2. Per germline, CDR1 SGHAT and CDR2 FQNNGV. This CDR3 spans 16 amino acids. The junction had 15 bases not matched to a gene; V was cut back by 6 bases and J by 8 bases. CDR3 loop: CASRTLAGPREVTQYF. The CDR3 DNA reads TGTGCCAGCAGAACCCTAGCGGGACCGCGCGAAGTTACGCAGTATTTT.

This clonotype has more than one count but fewer than ten. The CDR3 region has the DNA TGTGCCAGCAGTCCAACTCCCTATGGCTACACCTTC. Amino acid sequence: CASSPTPYGYTF. The chain has TRBV12-3 or TRBV12-4 and TRBJ1-2; the D is unclear. The CDR3 runs 12 residues. The V gene lost 5 bases and the J gene lost 4 bases, with 8 bases spanning the gap.

The J gene is TRBJ2-7, the V gene TRBV15, with 8 bases lining up with TRBD2. Per germline, CDR1 LNHNV and CDR2 YYDKDF (reference sequence). With V trimmed by 3 bases and J by 0 bases, 13 bases remained unmatched. The CDR3 consists of 18 residues. The CDR3: CATSSARLAPKSSYEQYF. DNA for the CDR3: TGTGCCACCAGCAGCGCCAGACTAGCGCCGAAGAGCTCCTACGAGCAGTACTTC.

This chain uses TRBV7-9 with TRBJ2-5; D is uncertain. Trimming removed 5 bases at V and 5 bases at J, with 9 bases between. Germline V CDR1 and CDR2: SEHNR, FQNEAQ (reference sequence). The CDR3 runs 12 residues. The DNA of the CDR3 is TGTGCCAGCAGCGGATATAGGGAGACCCAGTACTTC. Translated: CASSGYRETQYF.

In nucleotides, the CDR3 is TGTGCCAGCAGTGAAGGGGGGACTAGAACCAAAAACATTCAGTACTTC. This translates into CASSEGGTRTKNIQYF. The rearrangement joins TRBV6-1 to TRBJ2-4; 8 nucleotides agree with TRBD2. This CDR3 region has 16 residues. Germline assignment: CDR1 MNHNS and CDR2 SASEGT. V was clipped by 1 base and J by 2 bases; unmatched bases: 4.

V and J are TRBV12-3 or TRBV12-4 and TRBJ2-2; TRBD1 matches at 8 bases. There are 15 residues in the CDR3. Unmatched junction bases numbered 6, after V lost 5 bases and J lost 4 bases. CDR3 region: CASSPTGAPTGELFF. CDR3 DNA: TGTGCCAGCAGTCCGACAGGGGCGCCCACCGGGGAGCTGTTTTTT.

This sequence joins TRBV4-1 and TRBJ2-7; perhaps TRBD2 as D (6 bases). V lost 0 bases and J 6 bases, leaving 12 bases between the germline ends. Germline CDR1 is MGHRA and CDR2 is YSYEKL. The CDR3 loop spans 14 amino acids. CDR3 in DNA: TGCGCCAGCAGCCAAGATGATGGAGGGCTCGAGCAGTACTTC. This codes for CASSQDDGGLEQYF.

This clonotype was observed many times. The rearrangement joins TRBV20-1 to TRBJ2-2, with D tentatively TRBD1 (6 bases). The CDR3 extends over 13 amino acids. The germline CDR1 and CDR2 sequences are DFQATT and SNEGSKA (reference sequence). Trimming removed 6 bases at V and 4 bases at J, with 12 bases between. The CDR3, as DNA: TGCAGTGCCAGGGGTCGGTTCACCGGGGAGCTGTTTTTT. Translated, it gives CSARGRFTGELFF.

This clonotype turned up a few times. The chain joins TRBV5-1 to TRBJ2-5, with D unclear. V was shortened by 1 base and J by 2 bases, with 9 bases between the two germline ends. Germline lookup yields CDR1 SGHRS and CDR2 YFSETQ. The CDR3 consists of 14 residues. In nucleotides, the CDR3 is TGCGCCAGCAGCTTGACGACGGTACAAGAGACCCAGTACTTC. It yields the protein CASSLTTVQETQYF.

The CDR3 bases are TGCGCCAGCACCCTAGGTCTCGCTTCTAATGAAAAACTGTTTTTT. Amino acids: CASTLGLASNEKLFF. The rearrangement joins TRBV5-1 to TRBJ1-4; D is unresolved. Trimming left V 6 bases short and J 3 bases short, with 15 bases between. Germline V lookup: CDR1 SGHRS, CDR2 YFSETQ. The CDR3 is 15 amino acids. The full variable domain, its missing parts supplied by reference TRBV5-1 and TRBJ1-4, is KAGVTQTPRYLIKTRGQQVTLSCSPISGHRSVSWYQQTPGQGLQFLFEYFSETQRNKGNFPGRFSGRQFSNSRSEMNVSTLELGDSALYLCASTLGLASNEKLFFGSGTQLSVL.

The gene calls are TRBV13 and TRBJ2-2; 8 bases map to TRBD2. J was trimmed by 5 bases and V by 4 bases; bases with no gene match: 12. The germline V gene encodes CDR1 PRHDT and CDR2 FYEKMQ (reference sequence). The CDR3 is made up of 17 amino acids. In DNA form, the CDR3 reads TGTGCCAGCAGCTACCTCCGCGGGGGGCGTGGAACCGGGGAGCTGTTTTTT. This sequence encodes CASSYLRGGRGTGELFF.

J is TRBJ2-5 and V is TRBV12-3 or TRBV12-4; D gene ambiguous. The germline V and J ends were trimmed by 1 base and 1 base, with 13 bases remaining between them. The CDR3 consists of 16 residues. The CDR3 coding sequence is TGTGCCAGCAGTTTAGTGTTATCTGGTGGCCAAGAGACCCAGTACTTC. Protein: CASSLVLSGGQETQYF.

This clonotype has more than one count but fewer than ten. The rearrangement uses TRBV20-1 and TRBJ2-2, with unresolved D. The V gene lost 5 bases and the J gene lost 1 base, with 5 bases spanning the gap. The CDR3 has 12 amino acids. CDR1 is DFQATT, CDR2 SNEGSKA, per germline (reference sequence). The CDR3 DNA reads as TGCAGTGCTGCTGGGAACACCGGGGAGCTGTTTTTT. Encoded protein: CSAAGNTGELFF.

This clonotype showed up just a few times. This chain joins TRBV4-1 and TRBJ2-4; no reliable D call. The germline V gene has CDR1 MGHRA and CDR2 YSYEKL. Trimming stripped 7 bases from V and 0 bases from J, with 13 bases between. This CDR3 is built from 15 residues. DNA for the CDR3: TGCGCCAGCAACAATTGGCCGGCAGCCAAAAACATTCAGTACTTC. It encodes CASNNWPAAKNIQYF.